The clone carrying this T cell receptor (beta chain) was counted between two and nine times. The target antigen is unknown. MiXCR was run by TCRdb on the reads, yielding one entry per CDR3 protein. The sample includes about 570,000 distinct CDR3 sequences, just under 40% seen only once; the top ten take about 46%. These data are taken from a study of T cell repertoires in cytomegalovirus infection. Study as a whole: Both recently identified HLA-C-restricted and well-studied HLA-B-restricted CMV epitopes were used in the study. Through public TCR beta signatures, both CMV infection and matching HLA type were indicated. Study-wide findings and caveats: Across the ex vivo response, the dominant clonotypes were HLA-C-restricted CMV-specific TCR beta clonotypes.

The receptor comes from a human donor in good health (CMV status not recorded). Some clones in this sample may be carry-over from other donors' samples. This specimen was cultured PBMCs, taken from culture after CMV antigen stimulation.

CDR3 region: CASSPLGGVGKETQYF. The CDR3, as DNA: TGTGCCAGCAGTCCCCTGGGGGGAGTCGGCAAAGAGACCCAGTACTTC. The chain links TRBV6-1 to TRBJ2-5; weak D call: TRBD2 (6 bases). V dropped 5 bases and J dropped 3 bases, with 19 bases sitting between them. Germline-derived CDR1 and CDR2 are MNHNS and SASEGT. This CDR3 comprises 16 residues.